The 29 T cell receptor beta chains below were found in one sample sequenced in a study of blood T cell repertoires in COVID-19. Repertoires were generated with immunoSEQ multiplex PCR, while TCRdb's copy carries only in-frame clones and drops some. The table shows 300,000 or so clones, with about 88% occurring only once. The sequencing input was PBMCs or T cells enriched from blood (not recorded which). The receptors derive from a woman in her 30s who had recovered from COVID-19.

The J gene is TRBJ2-3, the V gene TRBV29-1, with 9 bases lining up with TRBD2. CDR3 length: 14 residues. Per germline, CDR1 SQVTM and CDR2 ANQGSEA. The ends lost 4 bases at V and 4 bases at J; junction bases unmatched: 6. The CDR3 protein is CSVGPSGMADTQYF. CDR3 nucleotide sequence: TGCAGCGTTGGGCCTAGCGGGATGGCAGATACGCAGTATTTT.

The chain uses TRBV30 and TRBJ1-2; 11 bases are shared with TRBD1. V was clipped by 2 bases and J by 4 bases; unmatched bases: 9. Germline V gene data show CDR1 as GTSNPN and CDR2 as SVGIG (reference sequence). This CDR3 region has 16 residues. The DNA of the CDR3 is TGTGCCTGGAGTAGAGGACAGGGGGCGCGTGTCTATGGCTACACCTTC. This codes for CAWSRGQGARVYGYTF.

The chain links TRBV7-9 to TRBJ2-1; perhaps TRBD1 as D (6 bases). Trimming cost V 5 bases and J 0 bases, with 14 bases left between them. Germline values: CDR1 SEHNR, CDR2 FQNEAQ (reference sequence). This CDR3 has 16 residues. The CDR3 sequence: CASSDRQASSYNEQFF. DNA for the CDR3: TGTGCCAGCAGCGACAGACAGGCGAGCTCCTACAATGAGCAGTTCTTC.

The chain uses TRBV2 and TRBJ1-2, with TRBD1 matching over 8 bases. The CDR3 spans 14 residues. Germline V CDR1 and CDR2: SNHLY, FYNNEI. V lost 3 bases, J lost 3 bases, and 3 bases stayed unmatched. This CDR3 is CASSDRGLDYGYTF. The CDR3, as DNA: TGTGCCAGCAGTGACAGGGGGCTGGACTATGGCTACACCTTC.

This clone turned up a few times. The V and J genes are TRBV3-1 (or the pseudogene TRBV3-2) and TRBJ2-2, with 8 bases lining up with TRBD1. The CDR3 has 15 amino acids. The V gene end was trimmed by 5 bases and the J gene end by 5 bases; junction bases not matched to a gene: 7. Germline V gene lookup returns CDR1 LGHDT and CDR2 YNNKEL (reference sequence). The CDR3 loop reads CASSGRDRKTGELFF. The CDR3 bases are TGTGCCAGCAGCGGCCGGGACAGGAAGACCGGGGAGCTGTTTTTT.

The V gene is TRBV4-3, the J gene TRBJ1-2, with D possibly matching TRBD1 (5 bases). The CDR3 length is 15 residues. The germline V gene has CDR1 LGHNA and CDR2 YSLEER. Trimming shortened V by 0 bases and J by 4 bases, and 12 bases separated the two germline ends. The CDR3 region is CASSQDAGPLYGYTF. The CDR3 coding sequence is TGCGCCAGCAGCCAAGATGCAGGGCCCCTCTATGGCTACACCTTC.

The genes are TRBV3-1 (or the pseudogene TRBV3-2) and TRBJ2-3, with unresolved D. V gave up 5 bases and J gave up 1 base, with 4 bases separating them. The CDR3 has 12 residues. Germline loops: CDR1 LGHDT, CDR2 YNNKEL (reference sequence). The CDR3 DNA sequence: TGTGCCAGCAGCAGCCGCACAGATACGCAGTATTTT. Translated: CASSSRTDTQYF.

Only a few counts were recorded for this clone. The gene calls are TRBV20-1 and TRBJ2-1, with 9 positions matching TRBD2. CDR3 size: 15 residues. J gave up 3 bases and V 6 bases, and 9 bases lay outside the gene matches. CDR1 and CDR2 (germline): DFQATT, SNEGSKA (reference sequence). CDR3: CSASSLAGFYNEQFF. The CDR3 DNA sequence: TGCAGTGCCAGTTCCCTAGCGGGGTTCTACAATGAGCAGTTCTTC.

V gene TRBV6-5 combines with J gene TRBJ1-2, with 7 bases aligning to TRBD1. CDR1 and CDR2 from the germline V gene are MNHEY and SVGAGI. The CDR3 length is 13 residues. V trimming: 3 bases; J trimming: 6 bases; junction bases outside the gene matches: 4. CDR3 coding DNA: TGTGCCAGCAGTTATTGGGGACAGCATGGCTACACCTTC. It codes for CASSYWGQHGYTF.

The chain employs TRBV9 and TRBJ2-5; no clear D gene. The germline CDR1 and CDR2 sequences are SGDLS and YYNGEE. The CDR3 contains 14 residues. V gave up 1 base and J gave up 5 bases, with 12 bases separating them. CDR3 sequence reads: CASSVSQSRETQYF. CDR3 DNA: TGTGCCAGCAGCGTAAGCCAGTCTAGGGAGACCCAGTACTTC. The complete variable domain, with remaining parts taken from reference TRBV9 and TRBJ2-5, reads DSGVTQTPKHLITATGQRVTLRCSPRSGDLSVYWYQQSLDQGLQFLIQYYNGEERAKGNILERFSAQQFPDLHSELNLSSLELGDSALYFCASSVSQSRETQYFGPGTRLLVL.

The chain combines TRBV14 with TRBJ1-4; a weak D match, TRBD1 (5 bases). V lost 4 bases, J lost 6 bases, and 18 bases lay in between. Per germline, CDR1 SGHDN and CDR2 FVKESK. The CDR3 totals 16 residues. CDR3 DNA sequence: TGTGCCAGCAGCCCCCGACAAGCAGGGTGGGATGAAAAACTGTTTTTT. This translates into CASSPRQAGWDEKLFF.

The chain employs TRBV7-9 and TRBJ1-2; weak D call: TRBD1 (6 bases). Deletions cut 4 bases from V and 2 bases from J, with 20 bases between. Germline CDR1 reads SEHNR; CDR2 reads FQNEAQ (reference sequence). CDR3 length equals 17 residues. This chain's CDR3 is CASSSITHLTGNYGYTF. In nucleotides, the CDR3 is TGTGCCAGCAGCTCCATTACCCATCTGACAGGCAACTATGGCTACACCTTC.

The chain joins TRBV6-5 to TRBJ1-5; no reliable D call. The CDR3 length is 15 residues. Germline CDR1 reads MNHEY; CDR2 reads SVGAGI. V shed 5 bases and J shed 6 bases, with 17 bases lying between them. This chain's CDR3 is CASSRNPVGSQPQHF. The CDR3 DNA sequence: TGTGCCAGCAGTAGAAACCCAGTTGGGAGTCAGCCCCAGCATTTT.

The V and J genes are TRBV19 and TRBJ1-6; tentatively, D is TRBD1 (6 bases). The CDR3 totals 14 residues. Trimming left V 3 bases short and J 8 bases short, with 11 bases between. Germline V lookup: CDR1 LNHDA, CDR2 SQIVND (reference sequence). The CDR3 loop reads CASSILGQDSPLHF. For the CDR3, the DNA is TGTGCCAGTAGTATTTTGGGACAAGATTCACCCCTCCACTTT.

This chain joins TRBV18 and TRBJ1-1, with 7 bases aligning to TRBD1. After removal of 8 bases from V and 7 bases from J, the junction contained 13 bases not matched to a gene. The CDR3 sequence is 14 residues long. Germline CDR1 reads KGHSH; CDR2 reads LQKENI. CDR3 in DNA: TGTGCCAGCCAGCAAGAGACAGGGACTTTTGAAGCTTTCTTT. Translation: CASQQETGTFEAFF.

The chain links TRBV30 to TRBJ1-6; D not certain. This CDR3 has 14 amino acids. With 3 bases removed from V and 8 bases from J, the gap between germline ends came to 14 bases. The germline V gene encodes CDR1 GTSNPN and CDR2 SVGIG (reference sequence). The CDR3 is CAWSRFEGYSPLHF. CDR3 sequence (DNA): TGTGCCTGGAGCCGGTTCGAGGGTTATTCACCCCTCCACTTT. Full variable domain (outside the CDR3, taken from reference TRBV30 and TRBJ1-6): SQTIHQWPATLVQPVGSPLSLECTVEGTSNPNLYWYRQAAGRGLQLLFYSVGIGQISSEVPQNLSASRPQDRQFILSSKKLLLSDSGFYLCAWSRFEGYSPLHFGNGTRLTVT.

As DNA, the CDR3 is TGCAGCGTTGAGGAACACACAGGTGACTCCTACGAGCAGTACTTC. Protein product: CSVEEHTGDSYEQYF. V gene TRBV29-1 combines with J gene TRBJ2-7; tentatively, D is TRBD1 (5 bases). Germline CDR1 and CDR2: SQVTM and ANQGSEA. V was cut by 3 bases and J by 0 bases, with 15 bases left in between. The CDR3 totals 15 residues.

The count of this clone is one. This chain connects TRBV14 to TRBJ1-2, with 9 positions matching TRBD1. CDR1 is SGHDN, CDR2 FVKESK, per germline. The CDR3 has 14 residues. The trim removed 0 bases at V and 7 bases at J, leaving 3 bases unmatched. Here the CDR3 DNA reads TGTGCCAGCAGCCAAGAACTACAGGGGGCTGGCTACACCTTC. Translation: CASSQELQGAGYTF.

The genes are TRBV28 and TRBJ1-3; D perhaps matches TRBD1 (6 bases). The germline V and J ends were trimmed by 3 bases and 0 bases, with 12 bases remaining between them. Germline V gene sequence: CDR1 MDHEN, CDR2 SYDVKM. The CDR3 spans 16 residues. The DNA for the CDR3 is TGTGCCAGCAGTTTCCCAGGGGCGAACTCTGGAAACACCATATATTTT. Translation gives CASSFPGANSGNTIYF.

This clone was seen only once. The chain combines TRBV7-9 with TRBJ1-4; TRBD1 matches 7 bases. Trimming cost V 5 bases and J 7 bases; bases outside gene matches: 7. The CDR3 totals 14 residues. In germline, CDR1 is SEHNR, CDR2 FQNEAQ (reference sequence). Here the CDR3 reads CASSPDRRGEKLFF. DNA of the CDR3: TGTGCCAGCAGCCCGGACAGGAGAGGTGAAAAACTGTTTTTT.

Of note for this clone: The sample carries other DNA sequences with the same CDR3. V usage is TRBV18 and J usage is TRBJ1-6; 8 bases are a match to TRBD1. Germline V gene sequence: CDR1 KGHSH, CDR2 LQKENI. V lost 3 bases and J lost 7; bases outside the gene matches: 5. This CDR3 is 15 amino acids long. The CDR3 is CASSPGQGLNSPLHF. CDR3 DNA sequence: TGTGCCAGCTCACCCGGACAGGGTCTAAATTCACCCCTCCACTTT.

This chain joins TRBV4-3 and TRBJ1-2, with D tentatively TRBD1 (5 bases). The CDR3 is 16 amino acids. Per the germline V gene, CDR1 is LGHNA and CDR2 is YSLEER. Trimming shortened V by 0 bases and J by 7 bases, and 18 bases separated the two germline ends. This chain's CDR3 is CASSQEGTGTVGGYTF. The CDR3 DNA reads TGCGCCAGCAGCCAAGAGGGCACGGGGACTGTGGGTGGCTACACCTTC.

The table lists this clone with a few counts. The chain uses TRBV29-1 and TRBJ1-2; 7 bases match TRBD1. This CDR3 has 15 residues. Germline V gene lookup returns CDR1 SQVTM and CDR2 ANQGSEA. With 3 bases clipped from V and 0 bases from J, the junction kept 7 bases outside the gene matches. CDR3 coding DNA: TGCAGCGTTGATATTCCGGGACAGTCTAACTATGGCTACACCTTC. Translation: CSVDIPGQSNYGYTF.

The V and J genes are TRBV5-6 and TRBJ1-1; D may be TRBD1 (6 bases). The CDR3 has 14 amino acids. Germline values: CDR1 SGHDT, CDR2 YYEEEE. Trimming removed 2 bases from V and 6 bases from J, with 14 bases in between. The CDR3 DNA follows: TGTGCCAGCAGCTTCGGGGGGCGCAACGCTGAAGCTTTCTTT. It is translated as CASSFGGRNAEAFF.

The chain uses TRBV7-9 and TRBJ1-1; no clear D gene. The CDR3 totals 14 residues. Germline CDR1 reads SEHNR; CDR2 reads FQNEAQ (reference sequence). V lost 5 bases and J 8 bases, leaving 18 bases between the germline ends. The CDR3 protein is CASSPGSGPIEAFF. The CDR3 DNA sequence: TGTGCCAGCAGCCCGGGGTCGGGCCCTATCGAAGCTTTCTTT.

This clone occurred a few times. The rearrangement uses TRBV11-2 and TRBJ2-1; the D gene is possibly TRBD2 (5 bases). The germline CDR1 and CDR2 sequences are SGHAT and FQNNGV. Trimming left V 5 bases short and J 9 bases short, with 26 bases between. The CDR3 loop spans 17 amino acids. The CDR3 region has the DNA TGTGCCAGCAGCCATACTAGGACGGCCCACGGCGCCGGTGAGCAGTTCTTC. Translated: CASSHTRTAHGAGEQFF. Full variable domain (outside the CDR3, taken from reference TRBV11-2 and TRBJ2-1): EAGVAQSPRYKIIEKRQSVAFWCNPISGHATLYWYQQILGQGPKLLIQFQNNGVVDDSQLPKDRFSAERLKGVDSTLKIQPAKLEDSAVYLCASSHTRTAHGAGEQFFGPGTRLTVL.

V is TRBV15 and J is TRBJ2-3; possible D gene TRBD2, 6 bases. The CDR3 contains 15 residues. Trimming cost V 1 base and J 2 bases, with 10 bases left between them. From germline, CDR1 is LNHNV and CDR2 YYDKDF (reference sequence). The CDR3 loop reads CATSRGDFTTDTQYF. The CDR3 nucleotides are TGTGCCACCAGCAGAGGGGACTTCACCACAGATACGCAGTATTTT.

This sequence joins TRBV25-1 and TRBJ2-7; 8 positions match TRBD1. Germline V gives CDR1 MGHDK, CDR2 SYGVNS. J was trimmed by 3 bases and V by 3 bases; bases with no gene match: 1. There are 13 residues in the CDR3. The CDR3 region has the DNA TGTGCCAGCAGTGAGGGGACAGGCTACGAGCAGTACTTC. This sequence encodes CASSEGTGYEQYF.

The CDR3 coding sequence is TGTGCCATCAGTGGAGGGACTAGCGATCGTGAGCAGTTCTTC. This codes for CAISGGTSDREQFF. This chain connects TRBV10-3 to TRBJ2-1, with TRBD2 identical over 10 bases. V lost 4 bases and J lost 9; bases outside the gene matches: 6. Germline CDR1 reads ENHRY; CDR2 reads SYGVKD. The CDR3 loop spans 14 amino acids.